Listed below are T cell receptor beta chains from one sample, sequenced in a study of CD8 T cells in Susac syndrome. TCRdb fed the immunoSEQ multiplex PCR reads into MiXCR, producing one record per CDR3 protein. The sample consists of some 160,000 distinct CDR3 sequences, around 94% of them appearing once. The sample taken for sequencing was CD4+ T cells from PBMCs. The receptors originated from a human donor with Susac syndrome. The CDR3 runs from the conserved cysteine through the conserved F or W.

>TRBJ1-1|TRBV7-8
CASSWPGQRVTEAFF
>TRBJ2-4|TRBV5-6
CASSLASTSNIQYF
>TRBJ2-3|TRBV3-1
CASSHSGGPEDTQYF
>TRBJ2-2|TRBV12-3/TRBV12-4
CASSPSGGLTGELFF
>TRBJ1-2|TRBV7-3
CASSLTAGGGGYTF
>TRBJ2-5|TRBV20-1
CSAPAGPETQYF
>TRBJ2-7|TRBV27
CASSELGQTYEQYF
>TRBJ2-7|TRBV19
CATGTDRGPYEQYF
>TRBJ2-2|TRBV12-3/TRBV12-4
CASSLWTSGVRGTGELFF
>TRBJ2-3|TRBV5-4
CASSSGGGGTQYF
>TRBJ1-5|TRBV6-2/TRBV6-3
CASCRGASNQPQHF
>TRBJ2-1|TRBV20-1
CSARDIRGSYNEQFF
>TRBJ1-2|TRBV6-5
CASSYSGVRGYTF
>TRBJ2-5|TRBV15
CATSREARGLEETQYF
>TRBJ2-5|TRBV7-2
CASSPAETQYF
>TRBJ2-7|TRBV7-9
CASSTWTGSSYEQYF
>TRBJ1-2|TRBV20-1
CSARGRGEANYGYTF
>TRBJ1-6|TRBV10-3
CAIRRTDNSPLHF
>TRBJ2-5|TRBV4-3
CASSQESPLLGGQETQYF
>TRBJ2-2|TRBV12-3/TRBV12-4
CASVLRRNTGELFF
>TRBJ2-5|TRBV6-5
CASSYRYLTQETQYF
>TRBJ1-5|TRBV27
CASSLGGGRSQPQHF
>TRBJ2-3|TRBV20-1
CSATSGDTQYF
>TRBJ2-5|TRBV5-1
CASSLWTQETQYF
>TRBJ1-5|TRBV30
CAWSLNQGARSNQPQHF
>TRBJ1-6|TRBV5-1
CASSLGLTGESPLHF
>TRBJ2-7|TRBV14
CASSFGTAYEQYF
>TRBJ2-7|TRBV25-1
CARRPAQSSYEQYF
>TRBJ2-2|TRBV7-9
CASNADRNTGELFF
>TRBJ2-3|TRBV6-5
CASTDGGTADTQYF
>TRBJ1-5|TRBV12-3/TRBV12-4
CASSPDGLGPQHF
>TRBJ2-7|TRBV7-2
CASSFWTSAASEQYF
>TRBJ1-1|TRBV4-2
CASSQDQDREAFF
>TRBJ1-4|TRBV14
CASSQETGRAEKLFF
>TRBJ2-7|TRBV29-1
CSVLPGTGGDEQYF
>TRBJ1-6|TRBV2
CASSANLFSPLHF
>TRBJ2-7|TRBV18
CASSPRTSGTYEQYF
>TRBJ2-7|TRBV3-1
CASSRGSWYEQYF
>TRBJ2-6|TRBV7-9
CASSVVRSSGANVLTF
>TRBJ2-5|TRBV2
CASIWESQETQYF
>TRBJ1-1|TRBV4-1
CASSHPGTGIGEAFF
>TRBJ2-5|TRBV6-5
CASSWGGQETQYF
>TRBJ2-5|TRBV7-9
CASSFLSGTGATQYF
>TRBJ2-2|TRBV7-9
CASSFGQTGGELFF
>TRBJ2-7|TRBV7-9
CASSFPGGKQYF
>TRBJ1-5|TRBV5-4
CASSLDRASNQPQHF
>TRBJ2-7|TRBV5-4
CASSSGTGGQQYF
>TRBJ2-3|TRBV4-3
CASSLTLSTDTQYF
>TRBJ1-2|TRBV6-1
CASSEVTGRLGNSYTF
>TRBJ2-1|TRBV12-3/TRBV12-4
CASSWEGLNEQFF
>TRBJ2-3|TRBV15
CATSRSVSTDTQYF